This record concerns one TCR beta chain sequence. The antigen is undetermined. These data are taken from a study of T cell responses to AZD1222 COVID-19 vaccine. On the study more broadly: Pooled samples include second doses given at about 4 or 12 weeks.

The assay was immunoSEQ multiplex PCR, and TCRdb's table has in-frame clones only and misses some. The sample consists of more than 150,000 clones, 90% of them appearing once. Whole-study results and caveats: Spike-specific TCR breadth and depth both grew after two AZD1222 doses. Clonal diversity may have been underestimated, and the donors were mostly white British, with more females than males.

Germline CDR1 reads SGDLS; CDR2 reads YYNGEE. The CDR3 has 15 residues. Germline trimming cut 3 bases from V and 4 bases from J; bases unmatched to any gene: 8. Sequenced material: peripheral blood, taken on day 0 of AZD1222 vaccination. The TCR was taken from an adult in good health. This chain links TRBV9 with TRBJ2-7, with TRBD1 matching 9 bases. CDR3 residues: CASSGAGTGNYEQYF. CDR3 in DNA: TGTGCCAGCAGCGGGGCCGGGACAGGGAATTACGAGCAGTACTTC. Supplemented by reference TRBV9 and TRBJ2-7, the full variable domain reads DSGVTQTPKHLITATGQRVTLRCSPRSGDLSVYWYQQSLDQGLQFLIQYYNGEERAKGNILERFSAQQFPDLHSELNLSSLELGDSALYFCASSGAGTGNYEQYFGPGTRLTVT.